One T cell receptor (beta chain) is described in this entry. Authors' processing steps: The assay estimated nucleated cells by amplifying reference gene primers. TCRdb's table, derived via immunoSEQ multiplex PCR, lists solely in-frame clones and lacks some. V, J and clone size are taken as reported in that table, and D and trimming were inferred from the DNA itself. The sample lists approximately 180,000 clones, 70% to 85% occurring once. The data stem from a study of blood T cell repertoires in COVID-19. Overall study context: T cells, B-cell-depleted T cells, or PBMCs supplied cDNA or gDNA.

The CDR3 is made up of 15 amino acids. With V trimmed by 7 bases and J by 6 bases, 10 bases remained unmatched. Looked up from germline, CDR1 is LNHDA and CDR2 is SQIVND (reference sequence). Sequenced input: peripheral blood. This sequence joins TRBV19 and TRBJ2-1; 9 positions agree with TRBD2. This receptor was taken from a woman older than 75 with acute or convalescent COVID-19. The CDR3 DNA reads as TGTGCCAGTAAAGCGGTAGCGGGAGAAGTCAATGAGCAGTTCTTC. It is translated as CASKAVAGEVNEQFF.